The 5 T cell receptor beta chains given below trace back to one sample, sequenced in a study of blood T cell repertoires in COVID-19. This table comes from immunoSEQ multiplex PCR, and its TCRdb copy is limited to in-frame clones, with some not included. The sample holds about 190,000 clones, 70% to 80% seen once. The sample comprised peripheral blood. The receptors were gathered from a man in his forties or fifties who had recovered from COVID-19.

This chain links TRBV20-1 with TRBJ1-4; 8 bases map to TRBD1. The germline gives CDR1 DFQATT, CDR2 SNEGSKA (reference sequence). The CDR3 length is 13 residues. V gave up 3 bases and J gave up 8 bases; unmatched junction bases: 5. The CDR3 region is CSASRTGSEKLFF. DNA of the CDR3: TGCAGTGCTAGTCGGACAGGGAGCGAAAAACTGTTTTTT.

V is TRBV15 and J is TRBJ1-3; D is unresolved. The CDR3 sequence is 13 residues long. Germline values: CDR1 LNHNV, CDR2 YYDKDF (reference sequence). Trimming took 3 bases from V and 4 from J, leaving 7 bases between them. The DNA for the CDR3 is TGTGCCACCAGCAGTGCGCCCGGAAACACCATATATTTT. Translating gives CATSSAPGNTIYF.

The chain recombines TRBV19 with TRBJ1-4, with TRBD1 matching 10 bases. Losses at the gene ends were 3 bases for V and 8 bases for J; bases not matched to a gene: 6. Germline CDR1 LNHDA, CDR2 SQIVND (reference sequence). The CDR3 consists of 15 residues. The CDR3 reads CASSMRGTGDEKLFF. Written as DNA, the CDR3 is TGTGCCAGTAGTATGAGAGGGACAGGGGACGAAAAACTGTTTTTT.

The V and J genes are TRBV4-3 and TRBJ2-1; D gene ambiguous. Trimming took off 2 bases at V and 9 bases at J, with 23 bases between the two ends. The germline V gene has CDR1 LGHNA and CDR2 YSLEER. The CDR3 has 17 amino acids. As DNA, the CDR3 is TGCGCCAGCAGCCAAATTACTGCCCTAGGTGAGTCTGGTGAGCAGTTCTTC. Translation gives CASSQITALGESGEQFF.

This clone has a single count. The gene calls are TRBV20-1 and TRBJ1-5; 7 bases agree with TRBD1. CDR1 is DFQATT, CDR2 SNEGSKA, per germline (reference sequence). This CDR3 contains 13 residues. Trimming cost V 3 bases and J 5 bases; bases outside gene matches: 4. The CDR3 is CSASGDSYQPQHF. In nucleotides, the CDR3 is TGCAGTGCTAGTGGGGACAGCTATCAGCCCCAGCATTTT.